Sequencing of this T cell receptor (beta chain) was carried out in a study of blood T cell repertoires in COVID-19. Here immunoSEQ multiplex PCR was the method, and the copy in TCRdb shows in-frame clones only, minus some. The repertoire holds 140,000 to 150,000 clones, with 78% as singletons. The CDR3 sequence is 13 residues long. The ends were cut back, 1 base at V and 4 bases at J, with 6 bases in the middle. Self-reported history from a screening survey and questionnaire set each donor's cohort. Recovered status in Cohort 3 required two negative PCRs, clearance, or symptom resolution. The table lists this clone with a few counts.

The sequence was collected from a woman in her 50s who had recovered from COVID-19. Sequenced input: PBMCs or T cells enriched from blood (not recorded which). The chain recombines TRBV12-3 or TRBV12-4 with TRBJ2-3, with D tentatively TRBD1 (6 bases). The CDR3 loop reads CASSLGQADTQYF. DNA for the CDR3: TGTGCCAGCAGTTTAGGACAGGCAGATACGCAGTATTTT.